A selection of T cell receptor beta chains follows, all from one sample in a study of T cell repertoires in cytomegalovirus infection. TCRdb used MiXCR to reprocess the reads, holding one entry per CDR3 protein. The sample has 43,000 or so distinct CDR3 sequences, roughly 19% seen once. For these TCRs, the target antigens are not known. Source: CD8+ T cells from cultured PBMCs, taken from culture after CMV antigen stimulation. The receptors were gathered from a human donor in good health (CMV status not recorded). Some clones in this sample may be carry-over from other donors' samples. Each CDR3 is given with its conserved first and last residue. D genes are given only for firm matches. The size entry is marked missing in some rows and otherwise reads once, few, many or a size class.

D: TRBD2
J: TRBJ2-3
length: 17
V: TRBV27
size: -
CDR3: CASSLATSGRGAQTQYF
DNA: TGTGCCAGCAGTTTGGCGACTAGCGGGAGGGGGGCGCAGACGCAGTATTTT

D: -
J: TRBJ1-1
length: 12
V: TRBV28
size: -
CDR3: CASGLVPAEAFF
DNA: TGTGCCAGCGGCTTAGTACCTGCTGAAGCTTTCTTT

D: TRBD1
J: TRBJ2-5
length: 15
V: TRBV7-8
size: few
CDR3: CASSFMTGGYETQYF
DNA: TGTGCCAGCAGCTTCATGACAGGGGGGTATGAGACCCAGTACTTC

D: -
J: TRBJ1-6
length: 17
V: TRBV6-5
size: -
CDR3: CASSYWGVGLDNSPLHF
DNA: TGTGCCAGCAGTTACTGGGGGGTGGGATTGGATAATTCACCCCTCCACTTT

D: -
J: TRBJ2-3
length: 14
V: TRBV11-2
size: many
CDR3: CASSSLGVEDTQYF
DNA: TGTGCCAGCAGCTCCCTCGGGGTTGAAGATACGCAGTATTTT

D: TRBD2
J: TRBJ2-1
length: 15
V: TRBV15
size: many
CDR3: CATSRDRAGYNEQFF
DNA: TGTGCCACCAGCAGAGATCGAGCGGGGTACAATGAGCAGTTCTTC

D: TRBD1
J: TRBJ1-2
length: 14
V: TRBV7-8
size: many
CDR3: CASSLKDRAAGYTF
DNA: TGTGCCAGCAGCTTAAAGGACAGGGCAGCTGGCTACACCTTC

D: -
J: TRBJ2-2
length: 16
V: TRBV6-2/TRBV6-3
size: -
CDR3: CASRGQSKANTGELFF
DNA: TGTGCCAGCAGAGGTCAGTCGAAGGCGAACACCGGGGAGCTGTTTTTT

D: -
J: TRBJ2-7
length: 15
V: TRBV7-2
size: many
CDR3: CASSLGGSANYEQYF
DNA: TGTGCCAGCAGCTTAGGGGGGAGTGCTAACTACGAGCAGTACTTC

D: TRBD1
J: TRBJ1-2
length: 15
V: TRBV6-5
size: many
CDR3: CASSSGQGDLYGYTF
DNA: TGTGCCAGCAGTTCGGGACAGGGGGATCTCTATGGCTACACCTTC

D: -
J: TRBJ2-7
length: 14
V: TRBV7-9
size: -
CDR3: CASSVRGGGHEQYF
DNA: TGTGCCAGCAGCGTTCGAGGTGGTGGGCACGAGCAGTACTTC

D: -
J: TRBJ1-2
length: 13
V: TRBV12-3/TRBV12-4
size: many
CDR3: CASRPQGDYGYTF
DNA: TGTGCCAGCAGACCGCAGGGAGACTATGGCTACACCTTC

D: TRBD2
J: TRBJ2-1
length: 17
V: TRBV5-6
size: many
CDR3: CASSPLGSSGSYNEQFF
DNA: TGTGCCAGCAGCCCCCTGGGGAGCAGCGGGAGCTACAATGAGCAGTTCTTC

D: -
J: TRBJ1-3
length: 15
V: TRBV19
size: -
CDR3: CASSRSGRPGNTIYF
DNA: TGTGCCAGTAGTAGGTCAGGCCGGCCTGGAAACACCATATATTTT

D: -
J: TRBJ1-1
length: 12
V: TRBV20-1
size: -
CDR3: CSARGGDTEAFF
DNA: TGCAGTGCTAGAGGGGGCGACACTGAAGCTTTCTTT

D: -
J: TRBJ1-1
length: 13
V: TRBV20-1
size: many
CDR3: CSARPLRNTEAFF
DNA: TGCAGTGCGCGCCCCTTGAGGAACACTGAAGCTTTCTTT

D: -
J: TRBJ1-2
length: 14
V: TRBV27
size: few
CDR3: CASSPTLQNYGYTF
DNA: TGTGCCAGCAGTCCCACCTTACAGAACTATGGCTACACCTTC

D: -
J: TRBJ2-7
length: 15
V: TRBV28
size: many
CDR3: CASSFRGVTQHEQYF
DNA: TGTGCCAGCAGTTTTCGAGGGGTCACTCAACACGAGCAGTACTTC

D: -
J: TRBJ2-3
length: 14
V: TRBV4-1
size: many
CDR3: CASSHTGSADTQYF
DNA: TGCGCCAGCAGCCATACAGGGTCCGCAGATACGCAGTATTTT

D: -
J: TRBJ1-1
length: 16
V: TRBV11-2
size: -
CDR3: CASSLEAARADTEAFF
DNA: TGTGCCAGCAGCTTAGAGGCAGCCAGGGCGGACACTGAAGCTTTCTTT

D: -
J: TRBJ2-3
length: 13
V: TRBV5-1
size: few
CDR3: CASSPGVGDTQYF
DNA: TGCGCCAGCAGCCCCGGGGTGGGTGATACGCAGTATTTT